The rows below give T cell receptor beta chains drawn from one sample of a study of CD8 T cells in ankylosing spondylitis. TCRdb analysed the 5' RACE reads with MiXCR anew, one entry per CDR3 protein. Of roughly 120,000 distinct CDR3 sequences listed, roughly 15% were seen once; the top ten hold 2.5% to 3%. What was sequenced was blood, either unsorted or a sorted T cell fraction (not recorded which). These receptors originate from a female donor with ankylosing spondylitis or in good health (not recorded which). Both conserved end residues are part of each CDR3. The order of the fields is D gene, J gene, V gene, CDR3 length, clone size, CDR3 protein, CDR3 DNA. A D gene is named only where the DNA matches it firmly. Rows give clone size only sometimes, using once, few, many, or a class for an expanded clone.

D gene: .; J gene: TRBJ2-5; V gene: TRBV7-9; CDR3 length: 15; clone size: .; CDR3 protein: CASSLGGGSAETQYF; CDR3 DNA: TGTGCCAGCAGCTTAGGTGGGGGTTCGGCGGAGACCCAGTACTTC
D gene: .; J gene: TRBJ2-2; V gene: TRBV5-4; CDR3 length: 15; clone size: few; CDR3 protein: CASSVMSGHTGELFF; CDR3 DNA: TGTGCCAGCAGCGTAATGTCGGGACACACCGGGGAGCTGTTTTTT
D gene: .; J gene: TRBJ2-1; V gene: TRBV15; CDR3 length: 14; clone size: few; CDR3 protein: CATSRVDSYNEQFF; CDR3 DNA: TGTGCCACCAGCAGAGTGGATTCCTACAATGAGCAGTTCTTC
D gene: .; J gene: TRBJ2-2; V gene: TRBV12-3/TRBV12-4; CDR3 length: 19; clone size: few; CDR3 protein: CASSLALRGTITNTGELFF; CDR3 DNA: TGTGCCAGCAGTTTAGCGTTGAGGGGGACTATTACGAACACCGGGGAGCTGTTTTTT
D gene: .; J gene: TRBJ1-1; V gene: TRBV6-5; CDR3 length: 14; clone size: many; CDR3 protein: CASSSKGVNTEAFF; CDR3 DNA: TGTGCCAGCAGTTCCAAGGGGGTGAACACTGAAGCTTTCTTT
D gene: .; J gene: TRBJ2-2; V gene: TRBV20-1; CDR3 length: 12; clone size: .; CDR3 protein: CSASSNAGELFF; CDR3 DNA: TGCAGTGCTAGTTCTAACGCCGGGGAGCTGTTTTTT
D gene: TRBD2; J gene: TRBJ2-3; V gene: TRBV20-1; CDR3 length: 13; clone size: few; CDR3 protein: CSAGGASPDTQYF; CDR3 DNA: TGCAGTGCCGGGGGGGCTAGCCCAGATACGCAGTATTTT
D gene: TRBD1; J gene: TRBJ1-5; V gene: TRBV20-1; CDR3 length: 16; clone size: .; CDR3 protein: CSAREGQIRSNQPQHF; CDR3 DNA: TGCAGTGCTAGAGAGGGACAGATTAGGAGCAATCAGCCCCAGCATTTT
D gene: TRBD1; J gene: TRBJ2-7; V gene: TRBV3-1; CDR3 length: 15; clone size: .; CDR3 protein: CASSQGRQGAYEQYF; CDR3 DNA: TGTGCCAGCAGCCAAGGACGACAGGGGGCCTACGAGCAGTACTTC
D gene: .; J gene: TRBJ2-2; V gene: TRBV3-1; CDR3 length: 14; clone size: few; CDR3 protein: CASSQDEGTGELFF; CDR3 DNA: TGTGCCAGCAGCCAAGATGAGGGTACCGGGGAGCTGTTTTTT
D gene: .; J gene: TRBJ2-2; V gene: TRBV5-1; CDR3 length: 13; clone size: .; CDR3 protein: CASSKDITGELFF; CDR3 DNA: TGCGCCAGCAGCAAAGACATAACCGGGGAGCTGTTTTTT
D gene: TRBD2; J gene: TRBJ2-7; V gene: TRBV29-1; CDR3 length: 14; clone size: few; CDR3 protein: CSVQTSGALYEQYF; CDR3 DNA: TGCAGCGTCCAGACTAGCGGGGCCCTCTACGAGCAGTACTTC
D gene: TRBD2; J gene: TRBJ2-3; V gene: TRBV6-1; CDR3 length: 14; clone size: few; CDR3 protein: CASRRGSITDTQYF; CDR3 DNA: TGTGCCAGCAGGCGCGGGAGTATCACAGATACGCAGTATTTT
D gene: TRBD2; J gene: TRBJ2-3; V gene: TRBV4-2; CDR3 length: 16; clone size: few; CDR3 protein: CASSQAPGGGADTQYF; CDR3 DNA: TGTGCCAGCAGCCAAGCCCCGGGAGGAGGGGCAGATACGCAGTATTTT
D gene: .; J gene: TRBJ1-6; V gene: TRBV18; CDR3 length: 13; clone size: few; CDR3 protein: CASSPGGESPLHF; CDR3 DNA: TGTGCCAGCTCACCAGGGGGGGAGTCACCCCTCCACTTT
D gene: .; J gene: TRBJ2-5; V gene: TRBV5-1; CDR3 length: 11; clone size: many; CDR3 protein: CASGTEETQYF; CDR3 DNA: TGCGCCAGCGGGACGGAAGAGACCCAGTACTTC
D gene: .; J gene: TRBJ2-1; V gene: TRBV14; CDR3 length: 17; clone size: .; CDR3 protein: CASSRGGGSKLYNEQFF; CDR3 DNA: TGTGCCAGCAGCCGGGGGGGCGGGAGCAAGCTCTACAATGAGCAGTTCTTC
D gene: .; J gene: TRBJ2-7; V gene: TRBV28; CDR3 length: 12; clone size: .; CDR3 protein: CASSYRVYEQYF; CDR3 DNA: TGTGCCAGCAGTTACAGGGTATACGAGCAGTACTTC
D gene: TRBD1; J gene: TRBJ1-1; V gene: TRBV29-1; CDR3 length: 13; clone size: .; CDR3 protein: CSVEAGGYSEAFF; CDR3 DNA: TGCAGCGTTGAGGCAGGGGGATACTCCGAAGCTTTCTTT
D gene: TRBD2; J gene: TRBJ2-1; V gene: TRBV18; CDR3 length: 14; clone size: .; CDR3 protein: CASSPWREGPEQFF; CDR3 DNA: TGTGCCAGCTCACCATGGCGGGAGGGCCCTGAGCAGTTCTTC
D gene: .; J gene: TRBJ1-6; V gene: TRBV9; CDR3 length: 15; clone size: few; CDR3 protein: CASSVAGDYNSPLHF; CDR3 DNA: TGTGCCAGCAGCGTAGCAGGGGACTATAATTCACCCCTCCACTTT
D gene: TRBD2; J gene: TRBJ2-5; V gene: TRBV5-1; CDR3 length: 14; clone size: many; CDR3 protein: CASSVSGGEETQYF; CDR3 DNA: TGCGCCAGCAGCGTAAGCGGGGGAGAAGAGACCCAGTACTTC
D gene: .; J gene: TRBJ2-7; V gene: TRBV18; CDR3 length: 15; clone size: .; CDR3 protein: CASSPPTGSPYEQYF; CDR3 DNA: TGTGCCAGCTCACCACCGACGGGGAGCCCCTACGAGCAGTACTTC
D gene: TRBD1; J gene: TRBJ1-2; V gene: TRBV12-3/TRBV12-4; CDR3 length: 17; clone size: many; CDR3 protein: CASSPRQGALGFYGYTF; CDR3 DNA: TGTGCCAGCAGCCCGAGACAGGGGGCGCTGGGATTCTATGGCTACACCTTC
D gene: TRBD2; J gene: TRBJ2-1; V gene: TRBV6-5; CDR3 length: 16; clone size: .; CDR3 protein: CASSYSVAGGKGEQFF; CDR3 DNA: TGTGCCAGCAGTTACTCTGTAGCGGGAGGGAAGGGTGAGCAGTTCTTC
D gene: .; J gene: TRBJ2-7; V gene: TRBV10-3; CDR3 length: 13; clone size: many; CDR3 protein: CAIRGHNAYEQYF; CDR3 DNA: TGTGCCATCCGGGGACACAACGCCTACGAGCAGTACTTC
D gene: .; J gene: TRBJ1-6; V gene: TRBV5-1; CDR3 length: 15; clone size: .; CDR3 protein: CASSLSGRPGEPLHF; CDR3 DNA: TGCGCCAGCAGCTTGAGTGGACGGCCCGGGGAACCCCTCCACTTT
D gene: TRBD2; J gene: TRBJ2-1; V gene: TRBV9; CDR3 length: 16; clone size: .; CDR3 protein: CASSVEPSGGLGEQFF; CDR3 DNA: TGTGCCAGCAGCGTAGAACCTAGCGGGGGTCTCGGCGAGCAGTTCTTC
D gene: .; J gene: TRBJ2-7; V gene: TRBV21-1; CDR3 length: 16; clone size: few; CDR3 protein: CASSKSGADAIGEQYF; CDR3 DNA: TGTGCCAGCAGCAAATCCGGGGCCGATGCCATAGGGGAGCAGTACTTC
D gene: .; J gene: TRBJ2-3; V gene: TRBV12-3/TRBV12-4; CDR3 length: 14; clone size: .; CDR3 protein: CASRFRGTTDTQYF; CDR3 DNA: TGTGCCAGCAGGTTCCGCGGGACGACAGATACGCAGTATTTT
D gene: .; J gene: TRBJ2-1; V gene: TRBV12-3/TRBV12-4; CDR3 length: 16; clone size: .; CDR3 protein: CASSLAPGKTYNEQFF; CDR3 DNA: TGTGCCAGCAGTTTAGCGCCAGGGAAAACCTACAATGAGCAGTTCTTC